A selection of T cell receptor beta chains follows, all from one sample in a study of OX40 agonist ivuxolimab in advanced cancers. Some clones are missing from TCRdb's copy, which holds only in-frame ones; the method was immunoSEQ multiplex PCR. The sample contains tens of thousands of clones, roughly 92% of which appear only once. Here the sequenced sample was CD4+ or CD8+ T cells sorted from blood, taken in a trial of the OX40 agonist ivuxolimab. The receptors stem from an adult with an advanced solid tumor such as melanoma, head and neck, liver or kidney cancer. CDR3s include the opening cysteine and the closing phenylalanine or tryptophan. D genes are given only for firm matches. Size is omitted from some rows. Given values are once, few, many or a class for expanded clones.

clone_size d_call j_call v_call cdr3_nt cdr3_aa
once . TRBJ1-2 TRBV27 TGTGCCAGCAGTTTATCGGAGTCCAGCATAGGCTACACCTTC CASSLSESSIGYTF
. TRBD2 TRBJ2-1 TRBV7-9 TGTGCCAGCAGCTTGGCCCGGACTAGCCCCCTCGAACTGTTCTTC CASSLARTSPLELFF
. TRBD2 TRBJ2-5 TRBV19 TGTGCCAGTAGTATAGGCGCGGGGGTGGCAGAGACCCAGTACTTC CASSIGAGVAETQYF
. . TRBJ2-3 TRBV27 TGTGCCAGCAGTTTATACCCAGGGGCAGATACGCAGTATTTT CASSLYPGADTQYF
. . TRBJ1-6 TRBV5-1 TGCGCCAGCAGCTTGGGGGATCCCTATAATTCACCCCTCCACTTT CASSLGDPYNSPLHF
. . TRBJ1-1 TRBV27 TGTGCCAGCAGTTTTCAGGTGGACACTGAAGCTTTCTTT CASSFQVDTEAFF
. TRBD2 TRBJ2-5 TRBV2 TGTGCCAGCAGTGACACCAAGCGGGGGGGCCGCGAGACCCAGTACTTC CASSDTKRGGRETQYF
. . TRBJ2-3 TRBV4-1 TGCGCCAGCAGCCCGAGTATGGGGGGCCCCGAACGCCCAGATACGCAGTATTTT CASSPSMGGPERPDTQYF
. . TRBJ2-5 TRBV7-2 TGTGCCAGCAGCCCTGACGGACAAGAGACCCAGTACTTC CASSPDGQETQYF
. . TRBJ2-7 TRBV10-1 TGCGCCAGCAGCCCTGAAACAGGGCCGGACTCCTACGAGCAGTACTTC CASSPETGPDSYEQYF
once . TRBJ2-1 TRBV6-1 TGTGCCAGCAGTGAATCCTTGGCCTCGGGAGAGGATGAGCAGTTCTTC CASSESLASGEDEQFF
. TRBD2 TRBJ2-1 TRBV5-6 TGTGCCAGCAGCCCACTAGCGGGCTCCTACAATGAGCAGTTCTTC CASSPLAGSYNEQFF
. . TRBJ1-4 TRBV6-1 TGTGCCAGCAGCCTGGGTGAAAAACTGTTTTTT CASSLGEKLFF
. . TRBJ2-5 TRBV5-1 TGCGCCAGCAGCTTGGACGCTAGCGAATACCAAGAGACCCAGTACTTC CASSLDASEYQETQYF
many TRBD1 TRBJ1-5 TRBV6-1 TGTGCCAGCAGTGGTTACTCCGGGACAGGGGGCCATCAGCCCCAGCATTTT CASSGYSGTGGHQPQHF
. . TRBJ2-5 TRBV2 TGTGCCAGCAGCGGTTTAGGGACCGAAGAGACCCAGTACTTC CASSGLGTEETQYF
once . TRBJ2-1 TRBV15 TGTGCCACCAGCAGAGAAGCCGGGATCAGCTCCTACAATGAGCAGTTCTTC CATSREAGISSYNEQFF
. TRBD2 TRBJ2-3 TRBV13 TGTGCCAGCAGCCATCGGACTAGCGCAGATACGCAGTATTTT CASSHRTSADTQYF
. . TRBJ1-4 TRBV7-9 TGTGCCAGCAGCTTATCAGCAACTAATGAAAAACTGTTTTTT CASSLSATNEKLFF
. . TRBJ1-2 TRBV7-2 TGTGCCAGCAGTCCCAGCCCCAGGGGCCCTGGTGGCTACACCTTC CASSPSPRGPGGYTF
many . TRBJ1-2 TRBV7-9 TGTGCCAGCAGCTTAGGAGACGCAGGCGGCTATGGCTACACCTTC CASSLGDAGGYGYTF
. . TRBJ2-2 TRBV5-4 TGTGCCAGCAGCTCGGGCTCCGGGGAGCTGTTTTTT CASSSGSGELFF